The 4 T cell receptor beta chains reported below all come from one sample, sequenced in a study of T cell changes during pregnancy in multiple sclerosis. Only in-frame clones appear in the TCRdb table, and some are missing; sequencing was by immunoSEQ multiplex PCR. The sample includes under 110,000 clones, more than 85% of them seen just once. Sequenced material: peripheral blood, taken in the second trimester of pregnancy. The source of these receptors is a female donor with multiple sclerosis, enrolled in a pregnancy study.

The V and J genes are TRBV7-3 and TRBJ2-2; D possibly corresponds to TRBD1 (5 bases). V was trimmed by 5 bases and J by 7 bases, leaving 8 bases between them. CDR3 length: 12 residues. CDR1 is SGHTA, CDR2 FQGTGA, per germline. The CDR3 sequence: CASSTQGGELFF. The CDR3 nucleotides are TGTGCCAGCAGCACCCAGGGCGGGGAGCTGTTTTTT.

This chain uses TRBV7-2 with TRBJ1-2; D not resolved. Germline CDR1 is SGHTA and CDR2 is FQGNSA. The length of the CDR3 is 11 residues. With 3 bases removed from V and 4 bases from J, the gap between germline ends came to 3 bases. The chain's CDR3 is CASSFIYGYTF. CDR3 DNA sequence: TGTGCCAGCAGCTTTATCTATGGCTACACCTTC. The variable domain in full, with the rest retrieved from reference TRBV7-2 and TRBJ1-2, is GAGVSQSPSNKVTEKGKDVELRCDPISGHTALYWYRQSLGQGLEFLIYFQGNSAPDKSGLPSDRFSAERTGGSVSTLTIQRTQQEDSAVYLCASSFIYGYTFGSGTRLTVV.

The CDR3 DNA follows: TGTGCCAGCAGTTACGGCGGAAGAGGTTACAATGAGCAGTTCTTC. Translated, it gives CASSYGGRGYNEQFF. The rearrangement links TRBV6-5 to TRBJ2-1; the D is unclear. The CDR3 loop spans 15 amino acids. With 2 bases removed from V and 4 bases from J, the gap between germline ends came to 12 bases. Germline values: CDR1 MNHEY, CDR2 SVGAGI.

This clone was detected only once. The DNA for the CDR3 is TGCGCCAGCAGTCAATCATTCAGCGGTAACCCTCTCCAAAACATTCAGTACTTC. Amino acids: CASSQSFSGNPLQNIQYF. The V gene is TRBV23-1, the J gene TRBJ2-4; possibly TRBD2 for D (5 bases). TRBV23-1 is reported as an ORF; its role is uncertain. V lost 0 bases and J 5 bases, leaving 20 bases between the germline ends. This CDR3 comprises 18 residues.